The clone carrying this T cell receptor (beta chain) appeared a few times. The antigen is not known. With 5 bases removed from V and 2 bases from J, the gap between germline ends came to 19 bases. Germline CDR1 is SQVTM and CDR2 is ANQGSEA. This CDR3 is 16 amino acids long. Treatment noted: oral pan-JAK inhibitor, 5-10 mg twice daily. This sample is part of a study of CD8+ T cells in alopecia areata. The study, taken as a whole, reports: Both scalp clonality and the expanded CD8+ clones among the top 100 showed a significant decrease with tofacitinib.

Sequencing templates came from extracted RNA that was reverse transcribed into cDNA. The repertoire was sequenced with immunoSEQ multiplex PCR; TCRdb's copy has only in-frame clones and lacks some. The sample includes about 210,000 clones, under 75% of them seen just once. The sample was CD4+ T cells sorted from blood, taken at week 4, from a patient treated with tofacitinib. This clonotype was sampled from a human donor with alopecia areata. J is TRBJ2-4 and V is TRBV29-1, with D possibly matching TRBD2 (5 bases). The CDR3 protein is CSVHPISGGTKNIQYF. Written as DNA, the CDR3 is TGCAGCGTTCACCCCATTTCTGGAGGAACCAAAAACATTCAGTACTTC.